What follows describes a single TCR beta chain. The antigen remains unidentified. Germline and junction disagree at one end, which may indicate a read error. Germline CDR1 LNHDA, CDR2 SQIVND (reference sequence). The CDR3 length is 15 residues. TCR beta cDNA was reverse-transcribed from 450 to 500 ng of total RNA. The reaction used a constant-region primer and ProtoScript II reverse transcriptase. Libraries of TCR beta came from three nested multiplex PCR rounds with slightly modified ARM-PCR. For approximately 11 cycles apiece, the opening two PCR rounds ran with TRBV1-TRBV30 forward primers and a C-beta reverse primer. TCRdb re-derived calls from the multiplex PCR reads in MiXCR, one entry per CDR3 protein. The sample carries some 320,000 distinct CDR3 sequences, 55% to 65% recorded once. Alongside blood RNA obtained from unsorted whole blood, germline DNA was also extracted. This entry belongs to a study of tumor-infiltrating lymphocytes in primary liver carcinoma. Turning to the study itself: Primary liver carcinoma, confirmed by histopathology, was surgically resected.

Findings and caveats of the study: Paired tumor-adjacent and tumor-blood samples overlapped less than tumor region pairs did. Tumors significantly exceeded blood in top-250-clone fraction (p = 0.039).

The sequence came from a man aged 35 to 55 with primary liver carcinoma and hepatitis B virus infection. Sequencing used peripheral blood. The chain combines TRBV19 with TRBJ1-5; the D gene is possibly TRBD1 (6 bases). CDR3 sequence reads: CASNIRGASNQHQHF. CDR3 coding DNA: TGTGCCAGTAATATACGGGGGGCTAGCAATCAGCACCAGCATTTT.